These 28 T cell receptor beta chains were sequenced from one sample in a study of cytomegalovirus exposure and HLA in healthy donors. In the PCR, 60 Vbeta and 13 Jbeta primers were used. Assay used: immunoSEQ multiplex PCR; TCRdb lists only in-frame clones, some missing. The profile shows approximately 85,000 clones, 72% of them singletons. The source material was PBMCs. The receptors come from a woman aged 40 to 55 in good health and CMV-seropositive.

The CDR3 nucleotides read TGTGCCAGCAGTTCCAGACAGTCCAATGAAAAACTGTTTTTT. As protein: CASSSRQSNEKLFF. The chain combines TRBV7-9 with TRBJ1-4; D may be TRBD1 (5 bases). V dropped 6 bases and J dropped 5 bases, with 13 bases sitting between them. Germline V gene data show CDR1 as SEHNR and CDR2 as FQNEAQ (reference sequence). CDR3 length: 14 residues.

The chain links TRBV2 to TRBJ2-2; possible D gene TRBD2, 6 bases. CDR3 length equals 12 residues. Germline V gives CDR1 SNHLY, CDR2 FYNNEI. V was trimmed by 6 bases and J by 5 bases, leaving 7 bases between them. The DNA of the CDR3 is TGTGCCAGCAGCAGCGGGACCGGGGAGCTGTTTTTT. Encoded protein: CASSSGTGELFF. Together with reference TRBV2 and TRBJ2-2, the CDR3 gives the full variable domain: EPEVTQTPSHQVTQMGQEVILRCVPISNHLYFYWYRQILGQKVEFLVSFYNNEISEKSEIFDDQFSVERPDGSNFTLKIRSTKLEDSAMYFCASSSGTGELFFGEGSRLTVL.

This clone turned up a few times. The rearrangement joins TRBV29-1 to TRBJ1-1, with D possibly TRBD1 on 6 matching bases. The length of the CDR3 is 12 residues. Germline V gives CDR1 SQVTM, CDR2 ANQGSEA. The ends were cut back, 7 bases at V and 2 bases at J, with 11 bases in the middle. For the CDR3, the DNA is TGCAGCGCCCGACAGGATAACACTGAAGCTTTCTTT. Translating it yields CSARQDNTEAFF.

The chain has TRBV6-1 and TRBJ2-7; 7 nucleotides match TRBD1. Germline CDR1 is MNHNS and CDR2 is SASEGT. The CDR3 runs to 15 residues. Trimming took 7 bases from V and 2 from J; bases not matched to a gene: 11. CDR3 nucleotides: TGTGCCAGCAACCCGCTGGGGACAGCCACCTACGAGCAGTACTTC. As protein: CASNPLGTATYEQYF.

This clone turned up a few times. J is TRBJ1-1 and V is TRBV29-1; D is uncertain. Germline V lookup: CDR1 SQVTM, CDR2 ANQGSEA. The CDR3 consists of 13 residues. Trimming removed 6 bases at V and 1 base at J, with 12 bases between. The DNA for the CDR3 is TGCAGCGTCCCGACACCGGCGAACACTGAAGCTTTCTTT. It yields the protein CSVPTPANTEAFF.

The chain has TRBV27 and TRBJ1-2; D uncertain. V was clipped by 3 bases and J by 4 bases, with 15 bases between them. Germline-derived CDR1 and CDR2 are MNHEY and SMNVEV (reference sequence). This CDR3 is 15 amino acids long. CDR3 in amino acids: CASSFSGAILYGYTF. The CDR3 nucleotides read TGTGCCAGCAGTTTCAGTGGAGCCATACTCTATGGCTACACCTTC.

The CDR3 DNA reads as TGTGCCAGCAGTGTGGGAGGGGGCAATCAGCCCCAGCATTTT. Its protein is CASSVGGGNQPQHF. J is TRBJ1-5 and V is TRBV2, with a possible D match to TRBD1 (5 bases). Germline V lookup: CDR1 SNHLY, CDR2 FYNNEI. The CDR3 runs 14 residues. Trimming shortened V by 4 bases and J by 2 bases, and 9 bases separated the two germline ends.

The chain is built from TRBV4-1 and TRBJ2-5; 7 nucleotides agree with TRBD2. The CDR3 has 14 amino acids. Germline CDR1 reads MGHRA; CDR2 reads YSYEKL. With V trimmed by 5 bases and J by 4 bases, 7 bases remained unmatched. The CDR3 bases are TGCGCCAGCAGCGGGGGGGGGTCGGGAGAGACCCAGTACTTC. Its protein is CASSGGGSGETQYF.

The rearrangement links TRBV6-1 to TRBJ2-7; maybe TRBD1 (5 bases). There are 10 residues in the CDR3. V dropped 5 bases and J dropped 8 bases, with 7 bases sitting between them. Per germline, CDR1 MNHNS and CDR2 SASEGT. DNA for the CDR3: TGTGCCAGCAGTAAGGGGAAGCAGTACTTC. It codes for CASSKGKQYF.

The chain combines TRBV30 with TRBJ2-7, with D perhaps TRBD1 (5 bases). CDR1 and CDR2 from the germline V gene are GTSNPN and SVGIG (reference sequence). CDR3 length equals 13 residues. Trimming took 0 bases from V and 6 from J, leaving 12 bases between them. The CDR3 region is CAWSVRGYGEQYF. CDR3 nucleotide sequence: TGTGCCTGGAGTGTAAGGGGTTACGGCGAGCAGTACTTC.

J is TRBJ1-2 and V is TRBV28, with D uncertain. The V end was cut by 7 bases, the J end by 4 bases, with 13 bases between. This CDR3 comprises 13 residues. Germline values: CDR1 MDHEN, CDR2 SYDVKM. The chain's CDR3 is CASTLGEGYGYTF. For the CDR3, the DNA is TGTGCCAGCACCCTCGGAGAGGGCTATGGCTACACCTTC.

The V and J genes are TRBV30 and TRBJ2-7; 10 bases fit TRBD2. CDR1 and CDR2 from the germline V gene are GTSNPN and SVGIG (reference sequence). The CDR3 has 13 amino acids. The V gene end was trimmed by 1 base and the J gene end by 6 bases; junction bases not matched to a gene: 3. In nucleotides, the CDR3 is TGTGCCTGGAGTGCAGCTAGCGGGGGCGAGCAGTACTTC. Protein sequence: CAWSAASGGEQYF.

This clone was recorded a few times. CDR3 residues: CASSMRTGDQPQHF. In nucleotides, the CDR3 is TGTGCCAGTAGTATGCGGACAGGTGATCAGCCCCAGCATTTT. This chain joins TRBV19 and TRBJ1-5, with 7 nucleotides matching TRBD1. V was clipped by 3 bases and J by 5 bases; unmatched bases: 4. Looked up from germline, CDR1 is LNHDA and CDR2 is SQIVND (reference sequence). The length of the CDR3 is 14 residues.

Of note for this clone: The junction departs from germline at one end; a sequencing error may be responsible. The chain couples TRBV7-9 to TRBJ2-2; D may be TRBD1 (6 bases). Germline-derived CDR1 and CDR2 are SEHNR and FQNEAQ (reference sequence). This CDR3 contains 17 residues. DNA of the CDR3: TGTTCCAGCAGCTCGAGGGGACGACAGGCGAACACCGGGGAGCTGTTTTTT. Amino acid sequence: CSSSSRGRQANTGELFF.

The chain has TRBV28 and TRBJ1-4; TRBD1 matches at 10 bases. The germline V gene has CDR1 MDHEN and CDR2 SYDVKM. The CDR3 is 16 residues long. Losses at the gene ends were 6 bases for V and 2 bases for J; bases not matched to a gene: 6. For the CDR3, the DNA is TGTGCCAGCAGACCGGGACAGGGGTTCACTAATGAAAAACTGTTTTTT. Amino acid sequence: CASRPGQGFTNEKLFF.

The CDR3 here is CSAGTEGNTIYF. CDR3 DNA: TGCAGCGCTGGGACAGAAGGAAACACCATATATTTT. This rearrangement joins TRBV29-1 to TRBJ1-3; 7 bases match TRBD1. Germline lookup yields CDR1 SQVTM and CDR2 ANQGSEA. This CDR3 has 12 amino acids. The V and J ends lost 7 bases and 4 bases, in that order; junction bases with no gene match: 4.

This clone was detected only a few times. V gene TRBV5-1 combines with J gene TRBJ1-1, with D unresolved. The CDR3 totals 14 residues. The V end was cut by 4 bases, the J end by 3 bases, with 13 bases between. The germline CDR1 and CDR2 sequences are SGHRS and YFSETQ. The CDR3 loop is CASSQQAEHTEAFF. CDR3 bases: TGCGCCAGCAGCCAGCAGGCTGAACACACTGAAGCTTTCTTT.

The chain links TRBV19 to TRBJ2-3; the match to TRBD2 covers 12 bases. CDR1 LNHDA and CDR2 SQIVND come from the germline V gene (reference sequence). This CDR3 is built from 17 residues. V was pared by 6 bases and J by 4 bases, with 11 bases of the junction left unmatched. The CDR3 here is CASSPVPGLAGADTQYF. The CDR3 DNA reads as TGTGCCAGTAGCCCGGTTCCGGGACTAGCGGGTGCAGATACGCAGTATTTT.

This clone was picked up a small number of times. Other DNA sequences in the sample encode the same CDR3. The V and J genes are TRBV6-6 and TRBJ2-6; no definite D call. CDR1 is MNHNY, CDR2 SVGAGI, per germline (reference sequence). Trimming stripped 6 bases from V and 0 bases from J, with 6 bases between. This CDR3 has 14 residues. The chain's CDR3 is CASSPYSGANVLTF. The CDR3 nucleotides read TGTGCCAGCAGCCCGTACTCTGGGGCCAACGTCCTGACTTTC.

The chain joins TRBV6-1 to TRBJ2-7; 14 nucleotides align to TRBD2. The germline V gene has CDR1 MNHNS and CDR2 SASEGT. V shed 6 bases and J 4 bases; nucleotides not matched to a gene: 5. CDR3 length equals 15 residues. The CDR3 is CASRTGTSGSYEQYF. The CDR3 nucleotides read TGTGCCAGCAGGACCGGGACTAGCGGGAGTTACGAGCAGTACTTC.

This clone was recorded a few times. The rearrangement uses TRBV4-1 and TRBJ1-6; no firm D call. Germline assignment: CDR1 MGHRA and CDR2 YSYEKL. Trimming shortened V by 0 bases and J by 7 bases, and 13 bases separated the two germline ends. The CDR3 contains 16 residues. DNA of the CDR3: TGCGCCAGCAGCCAAGATTTCCAGACAATCAATTCACCCCTCCACTTT. This encodes CASSQDFQTINSPLHF.

This chain uses TRBV2 with TRBJ1-1, with D perhaps matching TRBD1 (5 bases). This CDR3 has 13 amino acids. V was pared by 8 bases and J by 2 bases, with 12 bases between. CDR1 SNHLY and CDR2 FYNNEI come from the germline V gene. CDR3 protein: CASLLTENTEAFF. The DNA of the CDR3 is TGTGCCAGCTTATTGACAGAAAACACTGAAGCTTTCTTT.

The V gene is TRBV29-1, the J gene TRBJ2-7; perhaps TRBD2 as D (7 bases). V lost 4 bases, J lost 7 bases, and 14 bases lay in between. The germline gives CDR1 SQVTM, CDR2 ANQGSEA. This CDR3 is built from 12 residues. This chain's CDR3 is CSVGGGGREQYF. In DNA, the CDR3 is TGCAGCGTTGGTGGCGGGGGCAGGGAGCAGTACTTC.

The chain uses TRBV5-4 and TRBJ2-5; 8 bases fit TRBD2. With 0 bases clipped from V and 5 bases from J, the junction kept 6 bases outside the gene matches. The CDR3 is 15 amino acids. Germline loops: CDR1 SGHNT, CDR2 YYREEE (reference sequence). The CDR3 is CASSLAGAGAETQYF. The DNA of the CDR3 is TGTGCCAGCAGCTTGGCCGGAGCGGGGGCGGAGACCCAGTACTTC.

This chain uses TRBV6-6 with TRBJ2-2, with TRBD1 matching 10 bases. This CDR3 contains 15 residues. V gave up 6 bases and J gave up 4 bases; unmatched junction bases: 5. CDR1 is MNHNY and CDR2 is SVGAGI in the germline V gene (reference sequence). The CDR3 nucleotides are TGTGCCAGCAGCCCAAGGACAGGGGGCACCGGGGAGCTGTTTTTT. Amino acids: CASSPRTGGTGELFF.

J is TRBJ1-6 and V is TRBV5-6; unclear D gene. V shed 3 bases and J shed 7 bases, with 11 bases lying between them. This CDR3 contains 14 residues. The germline V gene has CDR1 SGHDT and CDR2 YYEEEE. CDR3 nucleotides: TGTGCCAGCAGCTCGATGGGGAGGAATTCACCCCTCCACTTT. Its protein is CASSSMGRNSPLHF.

This chain joins TRBV5-1 and TRBJ1-4, with 9 bases aligning to TRBD1. The CDR3 covers 15 residues. With 2 bases clipped from V and 8 bases from J, the junction kept 7 bases outside the gene matches. The germline CDR1 and CDR2 sequences are SGHRS and YFSETQ. CDR3 sequence: CASSLTGQGGEKLFF. Written as DNA, the CDR3 is TGCGCCAGCAGCTTAACGGGACAGGGTGGGGAAAAACTGTTTTTT. Full variable domain (rest looked up from reference TRBV5-1 and TRBJ1-4): KAGVTQTPRYLIKTRGQQVTLSCSPISGHRSVSWYQQTPGQGLQFLFEYFSETQRNKGNFPGRFSGRQFSNSRSEMNVSTLELGDSALYLCASSLTGQGGEKLFFGSGTQLSVL.

DNA for the CDR3: TGCGCCAGCAGCTTCCTGGGGGGAAGAACTAATGAAAAACTGTTTTTT. Translated, it gives CASSFLGGRTNEKLFF. The genes are TRBV5-1 and TRBJ1-4, with D tentatively TRBD1 (5 bases). This CDR3 has 16 residues. Trimming took 2 bases from V and 1 from J, leaving 12 bases between them. Germline values: CDR1 SGHRS, CDR2 YFSETQ.